What follows are 20 T cell receptor beta chains derived from one specimen sequenced in a study of metastatic and nonmetastatic thyroid tumors. No treatment of any kind had been given to any patient before thyroid surgery. MiXCR re-clonotyped the PCR reads for TCRdb. Here the sample spans tens of thousands of clones, around 13% being singletons. The sequenced sample consisted of tumor tissue. Every receptor here comes from a female donor with papillary thyroid cancer or a benign thyroid nodule (not recorded which). Some clones in this sample may be carry-over from other donors' samples.

In its sample, this clone was seen many times. CDR3 DNA sequence: TGTGCCAGCAGTTTATCGCGCAGGTCGACCCAGTACTTC. Residues: CASSLSRRSTQYF. The V and J genes are TRBV27 and TRBJ2-5; D uncertain. V was cut by 0 bases and J by 7 bases, with 9 bases left in between. Germline CDR1 is MNHEY and CDR2 is SMNVEV (reference sequence). CDR3 length: 13 amino acids.

Many counts were recorded for this clone. The chain combines TRBV5-1 with TRBJ2-5; D call uncertain. The germline V and J ends were trimmed by 0 bases and 7 bases, with 10 bases remaining between them. This CDR3 contains 13 residues. Germline V gives CDR1 SGHRS, CDR2 YFSETQ. Written as DNA, the CDR3 is TGCGCCAGCAGCTTGGGGCCAATGGGGACCCAGTACTTC. Its protein is CASSLGPMGTQYF.

This clone showed up just a few times. A single base separates this from a much larger clone, so it may be a read error. The sample contains more than one DNA sequence encoding this CDR3. The rearrangement links TRBV15 to TRBJ2-5, with unresolved D. The CDR3 extends over 13 amino acids. Germline V lookup: CDR1 LNHNV, CDR2 YYDKDF (reference sequence). Trimming cost V 5 bases and J 5 bases, with 12 bases left between them. CDR3 protein: CATSDRLGETQYF. CDR3 DNA sequence: TGTGCCACCAGCGACCGTTTGGGTGAGACCCAGTACTTC.

This clone has a count of ten or more. A junction end diverges from the germline sequence, so it may reflect a read error. Additional DNA sequences in this sample encode the identical CDR3. CDR3 in amino acids: CASSYWTGGYTEAFF. Here the CDR3 DNA reads TGTGCTAGCAGCTACTGGACAGGTGGATACACTGAAGCTTTCTTT. V gene TRBV11-2 combines with J gene TRBJ1-1; 7 bases line up with TRBD1. This CDR3 has 15 amino acids. Germline-derived CDR1 and CDR2 are SGHAT and FQNNGV. Together with reference TRBV11-2 and TRBJ1-1, the CDR3 gives the full variable domain: EAGVAQSPRYKIIEKRQSVAFWCNPISGHATLYWYQQILGQGPKLLIQFQNNGVVDDSQLPKDRFSAERLKGVDSTLKIQPAKLEDSAVYLCASSYWTGGYTEAFFGQGTRLTVV.

This clone was detected ten times or more. V and J are TRBV20-1 and TRBJ2-7; D is perhaps TRBD2 (5 bases). Looked up from germline, CDR1 is DFQATT and CDR2 is SNEGSKA (reference sequence). The V gene lost 3 bases and the J gene lost 3 bases, with 18 bases spanning the gap. The CDR3 is made up of 15 amino acids. CDR3 DNA sequence: TGCAGTGCTAGGGTCTTTGGACTCGGGATCTACGAGCAGTACTTC. Translating it yields CSARVFGLGIYEQYF.

This clone was seen many times. This sequence joins TRBV20-1 and TRBJ1-1; TRBD1 matches 9 bases. The length of the CDR3 is 16 residues. Germline V CDR1 and CDR2: DFQATT, SNEGSKA (reference sequence). The J segment lost 0 bases and the V segment lost 5 bases, leaving 10 bases of the junction unmatched. CDR3 in DNA: TGCAGTGCTTTACAGGGGGCTGGAATCATGAACACTGAAGCTTTCTTT. Translated, it gives CSALQGAGIMNTEAFF.

Of note for this clone: This may arise from a read error, as a much more abundant clone is one base away. CDR3 amino acids: CASSPEWTASSPLHF. CDR3 sequence (DNA): TGTGCCAGCAGCCCGGAGTGGACAGCGAGTTCACCCCTCCACTTT. The chain employs TRBV4-2 and TRBJ1-6, with D possibly TRBD1 on 6 matching bases. The CDR3 loop spans 15 amino acids. Trimming pared 4 bases from V and 9 bases from J, leaving 16 bases between. Germline CDR1 reads LGHNA; CDR2 reads YNFKEQ.

The table lists this clone with many counts. This rearrangement joins TRBV20-1 to TRBJ1-2; TRBD1 matches 12 bases. CDR3 length equals 14 residues. Germline-derived CDR1 and CDR2 are DFQATT and SNEGSKA (reference sequence). With V trimmed by 2 bases and J by 8 bases, 6 bases remained unmatched. Written as DNA, the CDR3 is TGCAGTGCTAGAAGTATTGGGACAGGGGGCGGCTACACCTTC. As protein: CSARSIGTGGGYTF.

This clone was observed at least ten times. The V gene is TRBV5-1, the J gene TRBJ1-3; 9 nucleotides match TRBD1. Trimming at V came to 0 bases and at J to 3 bases, leaving 7 bases not matched to a gene. CDR3 size: 17 residues. The V gene's germline CDR1 is SGHRS and CDR2 YFSETQ. The CDR3 DNA sequence: TGCGCCAGCAGCTTGGGGGACAGGGTTTTTCGTGGAAACACCATATATTTT. Translated: CASSLGDRVFRGNTIYF.

This clone appeared many times. The chain carries TRBV20-1 and TRBJ2-2; unclear D gene. The germline CDR1 and CDR2 sequences are DFQATT and SNEGSKA (reference sequence). V lost 3 bases, J lost 5 bases, and 13 bases lay in between. The CDR3 runs to 14 residues. CDR3 in DNA: TGCAGTGCTAGTTCCAGTCTAGGTACCGGGGAGCTGTTTTTT. Amino acids: CSASSSLGTGELFF.

With respect to this clone: This clone may be a read error of a much larger clone one base away. The same CDR3 also results from other DNA sequences found in this sample. This chain links TRBV24-1 with TRBJ1-3, with 8 nucleotides matching TRBD1. CDR1 and CDR2 from the germline V gene are KGHDR and SFDVKD. The V segment lost 1 base and the J segment 7 bases; nucleotides outside the gene matches: 5. CDR3 length: 15 residues. The CDR3 loop is CATSDLGQGGNTIYF. In nucleotides, the CDR3 is TGTGCCACCAGTGATTTAGGACAGGGAGGGAACACCATATATTTT.

This clone appeared many times. The V and J genes are TRBV20-1 and TRBJ2-3; unclear D gene. Germline loops: CDR1 DFQATT, CDR2 SNEGSKA (reference sequence). The CDR3 is made up of 13 amino acids. V was shortened by 0 bases and J by 2 bases, with 6 bases between the two germline ends. In DNA form, the CDR3 reads TGCAGTGCTAGAGAGATTAACACAGATACGCAGTATTTT. It codes for CSAREINTDTQYF.

The chain combines TRBV12-5 with TRBJ1-2; D ambiguous. From germline, CDR1 is LGHNT and CDR2 FRNRAP. The CDR3 covers 19 residues. V was clipped by 2 bases and J by 0 bases, with 22 bases between them. The CDR3 region has the DNA TGTGCTAGTGGTTTGACACTCCTTACTTGGAGTACAGCTAACTATGGCTACACCTTC. Its translation: CASGLTLLTWSTANYGYTF.

The chain has TRBV20-1 and TRBJ2-7; a possible D gene is TRBD1 (5 bases). There are 16 residues in the CDR3. Germline CDR1 and CDR2: DFQATT and SNEGSKA (reference sequence). V shed 0 bases and J shed 4 bases, with 19 bases lying between them. CDR3: CSARDWQGHDSYEQYF. The DNA for the CDR3 is TGCAGTGCTAGAGATTGGCAGGGCCATGATTCATACGAGCAGTACTTC.

About this clone: A much larger clonotype is one base distant, so this may be a read error. The gene calls are TRBV5-1 and TRBJ2-5; D remains unclear. Germline assignment: CDR1 SGHRS and CDR2 YFSETQ. V shed 0 bases and J shed 2 bases, with 11 bases lying between them. CDR3 length equals 15 residues. As DNA, the CDR3 is TGCGCCAGCAGCTTGGAAGGGCAGGTGCAAGAGACCCAGTACTTC. Translation: CASSLEGQVQETQYF.

As regards this clone: This may be a read error: a much more frequent sequence differs by one nucleotide. The sample contains more than one DNA sequence encoding this CDR3. This chain connects TRBV11-1 to TRBJ2-5; no firm D call. The germline V gene encodes CDR1 SGHAT and CDR2 FQDESV (reference sequence). V lost 2 bases to trimming and J lost 0 bases, with 13 bases between them. The CDR3 sequence is 16 residues long. CDR3 loop: CASSLPSSGNQETQYF. The CDR3 coding sequence is TGTGCCAGCAGCTTACCGTCTAGTGGGAACCAAGAGACCCAGTACTTC.

This clone has a count of ten or more. The genes are TRBV9 and TRBJ1-5; 7 bases fit TRBD1. Trimming took 0 bases from V and 7 from J; bases not matched to a gene: 7. The CDR3 totals 15 residues. CDR1 and CDR2 from the germline V gene are SGDLS and YYNGEE. The CDR3 DNA sequence: TGTGCCAGCAGCGTAGAAGGGGGCCACGTACAGCCCCAGCATTTT. Its protein product is CASSVEGGHVQPQHF. The full variable domain, its missing parts supplied by reference TRBV9 and TRBJ1-5, is DSGVTQTPKHLITATGQRVTLRCSPRSGDLSVYWYQQSLDQGLQFLIQYYNGEERAKGNILERFSAQQFPDLHSELNLSSLELGDSALYFCASSVEGGHVQPQHFGDGTRLSIL.

This clone was counted many times. The chain uses TRBV12-3 or TRBV12-4 and TRBJ1-6; D is undetermined. This CDR3 spans 13 amino acids. V lost 5 bases to trimming and J lost 10 bases, with 12 bases between them. The CDR3: CASSSLVLSPLHF. The CDR3 region has the DNA TGTGCCAGCAGTAGCCTGGTTTTATCACCCCTCCACTTT.

The chain couples TRBV18 to TRBJ2-5; 7 bases map to TRBD1. The CDR3 is made up of 14 amino acids. The ends lost 3 bases at V and 4 bases at J; junction bases unmatched: 5. Germline CDR1 is KGHSH and CDR2 is LQKENI. The chain's CDR3 is CASSPNRGAETQYF. Written as DNA, the CDR3 is TGTGCCAGCTCACCGAACAGGGGAGCAGAGACCCAGTACTTC.

This clone has at least ten counts. This chain links TRBV28 with TRBJ1-4, with D tentatively TRBD1 (5 bases). Trimming took off 8 bases at V and 2 bases at J, with 15 bases between the two ends. CDR1 MDHEN and CDR2 SYDVKM come from the germline V gene. The CDR3 is 15 amino acids. The CDR3: CASGLATETNEKLFF. CDR3 nucleotides: TGTGCCAGCGGCCTCGCGACAGAGACTAATGAAAAACTGTTTTTT. The full variable domain, in which reference TRBV28 and TRBJ1-4 provide the parts outside the CDR3, is DVKVTQSSRYLVKRTGEKVFLECVQDMDHENMFWYRQDPGLGLRLIYFSYDVKMKEKGDIPEGYSVSREKKERFSLILESASTNQTSMYLCASGLATETNEKLFFGSGTQLSVL.